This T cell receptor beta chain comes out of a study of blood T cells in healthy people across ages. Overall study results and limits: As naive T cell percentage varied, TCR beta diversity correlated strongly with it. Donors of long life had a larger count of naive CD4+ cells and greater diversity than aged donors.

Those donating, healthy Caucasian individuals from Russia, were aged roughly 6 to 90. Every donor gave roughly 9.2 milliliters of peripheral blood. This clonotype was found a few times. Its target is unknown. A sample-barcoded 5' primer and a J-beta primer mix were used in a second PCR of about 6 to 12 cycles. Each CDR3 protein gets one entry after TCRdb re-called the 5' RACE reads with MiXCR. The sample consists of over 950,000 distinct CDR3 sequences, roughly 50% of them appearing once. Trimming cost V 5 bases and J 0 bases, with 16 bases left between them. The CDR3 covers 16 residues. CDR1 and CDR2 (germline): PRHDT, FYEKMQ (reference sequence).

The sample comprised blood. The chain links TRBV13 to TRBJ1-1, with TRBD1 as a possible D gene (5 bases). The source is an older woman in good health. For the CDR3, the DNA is TGTGCCAGCAGCGACGGGGGGGGATGGATGAACACTGAAGCTTTCTTT. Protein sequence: CASSDGGGWMNTEAFF.